The rows below give T cell receptor beta chains drawn from one sample of a study of blood T cell repertoires in COVID-19. Data came from immunoSEQ multiplex PCR; TCRdb stores just in-frame clones and leaves some out. The repertoire consists of 200,000 to 250,000 clones, with around nine tenths occurring once and the leading ten covering roughly 7.1%. The source material was PBMCs or T cells enriched from blood (not recorded which). The receptor source for this set is a man younger than 45 in a cohort exposed to, infected with or recovered from COVID-19 (not recorded which). The CDR3 runs from the conserved cysteine through the conserved F or W. A D gene is named only where the DNA matches it firmly. Expanded clones get a size class; other rows say once, few or many, or leave the size out.

clone_size	v_call	d_call	j_call	cdr3_aa	cdr3_nt
few	TRBV28	-	TRBJ1-4	CASSHRTGTTNEKLFF	TGTGCCAGCAGCCATCGGACGGGAACAACTAATGAAAAACTGTTTTTT
-	TRBV4-1	-	TRBJ1-1	CASSQVGGQTEAFF	TGCGCCAGCAGCCAGGTGGGGGGGCAGACTGAAGCTTTCTTT
medium-sized	TRBV28	TRBD1	TRBJ1-2	CAICKNGQGWAGYTF	TGTGCCATATGTAAAAACGGACAGGGTTGGGCGGGCTACACCTTC
-	TRBV2	-	TRBJ2-1	CASSEVRSSYNEQFF	TGTGCCAGCAGTGAAGTCCGTAGCTCCTACAATGAGCAGTTCTTC
-	TRBV19	TRBD1	TRBJ1-2	CASSQTGTGIYGYTF	TGTGCCAGTAGCCAAACCGGGACAGGGATCTATGGCTACACCTTC
-	TRBV5-6	-	TRBJ1-2	CASSLGYGTSNGYTF	TGTGCCAGCAGCTTAGGGTACGGGACATCGAACGGCTACACCTTC
-	TRBV18	-	TRBJ2-3	CASSPRQGTDTQYF	TGTGCCAGCTCACCGAGACAGGGCACAGATACGCAGTATTTT
few	TRBV15	TRBD2	TRBJ2-7	CATRRGGGSYEQYF	TGTGCCACCAGGAGAGGCGGGGGCTCCTACGAGCAGTACTTC
-	TRBV15	-	TRBJ2-1	CATSRPPGYNEQFF	TGTGCCACCAGCAGACCCCCCGGCTACAATGAGCAGTTCTTC
-	TRBV20-1	TRBD1	TRBJ2-7	CSASTGGRHEQYF	TGCAGTGCTAGTACAGGGGGAAGACACGAGCAGTACTTC
-	TRBV9	TRBD2	TRBJ2-7	CASSVGLANYEQYF	TGTGCCAGCAGCGTCGGACTAGCGAACTACGAGCAGTACTTC
-	TRBV19	-	TRBJ2-7	CASSMGSIYEQYF	TGTGCCAGTAGTATGGGCAGTATCTACGAGCAGTACTTC
-	TRBV10-1	-	TRBJ2-1	CASSESVGRAYNEQFF	TGCGCCAGCAGTGAGTCGGTCGGGAGAGCCTACAATGAGCAGTTCTTC
-	TRBV25-1	-	TRBJ2-1	CASSERAAREAGEQFF	TGTGCCAGCAGTGAAAGGGCGGCTAGGGAAGCGGGTGAGCAGTTCTTC